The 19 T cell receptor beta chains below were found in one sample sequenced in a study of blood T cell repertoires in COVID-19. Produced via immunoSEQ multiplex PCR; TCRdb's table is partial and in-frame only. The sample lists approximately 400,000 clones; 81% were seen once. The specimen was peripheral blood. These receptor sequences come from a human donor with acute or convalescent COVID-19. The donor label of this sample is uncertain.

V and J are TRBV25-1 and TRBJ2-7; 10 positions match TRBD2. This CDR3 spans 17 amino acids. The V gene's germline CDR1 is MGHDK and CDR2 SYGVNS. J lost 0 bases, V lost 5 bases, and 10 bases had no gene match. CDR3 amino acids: CASSSTTSGLSSYEQYF. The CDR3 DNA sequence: TGTGCCAGCAGTTCCACGACTAGCGGGCTGAGCTCCTACGAGCAGTACTTC.

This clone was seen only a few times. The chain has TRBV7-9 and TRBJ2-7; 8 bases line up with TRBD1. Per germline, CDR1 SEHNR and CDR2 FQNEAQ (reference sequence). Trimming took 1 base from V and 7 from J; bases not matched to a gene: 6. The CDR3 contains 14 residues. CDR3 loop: CASSLGTHRGEQYF. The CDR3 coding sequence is TGTGCCAGCAGCTTAGGGACTCACAGGGGGGAGCAGTACTTC.

The CDR3, as DNA: TGTGCCAGCAGCCAAACTGCGGGACAGCGTAACTATGGCTACACCTTC. This gives the protein CASSQTAGQRNYGYTF. The chain employs TRBV5-8 and TRBJ1-2, with 7 bases that match TRBD1. Germline V gene sequence: CDR1 SGHTS, CDR2 YDEGEE. V lost 4 bases to trimming and J lost 1 base; unmatched junction nucleotides: 10. This CDR3 contains 16 residues. The variable domain in full, completed from reference TRBV5-8 and TRBJ1-2, reads EAGVTQSPTHLIKTRGQQATLRCSPISGHTSVYWYQQALGLGLQFLLWYDEGEERNRGNFPPRFSGRQFPNYSSELNVNALELEDSALYLCASSQTAGQRNYGYTFGSGTRLTVV.

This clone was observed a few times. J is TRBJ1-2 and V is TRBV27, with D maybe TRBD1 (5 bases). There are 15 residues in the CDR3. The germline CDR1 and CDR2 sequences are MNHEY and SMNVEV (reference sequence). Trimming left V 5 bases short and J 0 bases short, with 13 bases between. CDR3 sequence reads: CASSPGRAANYGYTF. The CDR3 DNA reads TGTGCCAGCAGTCCAGGGAGGGCAGCTAACTATGGCTACACCTTC.

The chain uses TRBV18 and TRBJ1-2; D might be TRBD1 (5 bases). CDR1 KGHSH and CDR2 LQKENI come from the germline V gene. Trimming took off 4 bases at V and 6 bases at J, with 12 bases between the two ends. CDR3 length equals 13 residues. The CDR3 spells CASSLARDHGYTF. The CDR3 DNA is TGTGCCAGCTCACTCGCCAGGGATCATGGCTACACCTTC.

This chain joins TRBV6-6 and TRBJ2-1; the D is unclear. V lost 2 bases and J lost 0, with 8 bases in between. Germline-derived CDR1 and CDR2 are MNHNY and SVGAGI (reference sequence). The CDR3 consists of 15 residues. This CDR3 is CASSYPRSSYNEQFF. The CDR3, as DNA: TGTGCCAGCAGTTACCCGAGGAGCTCCTACAATGAGCAGTTCTTC.

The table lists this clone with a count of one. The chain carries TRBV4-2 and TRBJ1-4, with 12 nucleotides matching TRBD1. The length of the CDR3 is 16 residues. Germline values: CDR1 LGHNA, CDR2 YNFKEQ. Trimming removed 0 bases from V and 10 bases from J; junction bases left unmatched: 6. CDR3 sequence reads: CASSQDFGTGGGKLFF. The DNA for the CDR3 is TGTGCCAGCAGCCAAGATTTTGGGACAGGGGGCGGAAAACTGTTTTTT.

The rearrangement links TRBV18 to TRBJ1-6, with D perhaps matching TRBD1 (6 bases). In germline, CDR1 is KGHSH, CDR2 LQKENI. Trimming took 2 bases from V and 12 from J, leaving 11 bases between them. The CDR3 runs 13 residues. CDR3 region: CASSPNYREPLHF. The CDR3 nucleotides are TGTGCCAGCTCACCAAACTACAGGGAACCCCTCCACTTT.

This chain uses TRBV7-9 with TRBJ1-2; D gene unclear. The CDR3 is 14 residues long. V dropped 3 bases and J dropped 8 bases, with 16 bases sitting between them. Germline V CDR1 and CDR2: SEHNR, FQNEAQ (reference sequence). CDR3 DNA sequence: TGTGCCAGCAGCTTCCGCGGCAGTGGCGAGGGCTACACCTTC. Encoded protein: CASSFRGSGEGYTF.

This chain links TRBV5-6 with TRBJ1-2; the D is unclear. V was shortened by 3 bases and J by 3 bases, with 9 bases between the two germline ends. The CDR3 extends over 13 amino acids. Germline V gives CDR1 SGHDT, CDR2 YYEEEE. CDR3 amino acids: CASSSDNHYGYTF. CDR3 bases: TGTGCCAGCAGCTCTGACAATCACTATGGCTACACCTTC.

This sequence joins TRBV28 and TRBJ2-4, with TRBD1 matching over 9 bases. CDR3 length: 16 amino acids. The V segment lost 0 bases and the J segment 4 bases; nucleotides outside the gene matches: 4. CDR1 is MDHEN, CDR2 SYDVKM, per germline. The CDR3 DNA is TGTGCCAGCAGTTTATGGACAGGGGGGTTGAAAAACATTCAGTACTTC. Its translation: CASSLWTGGLKNIQYF. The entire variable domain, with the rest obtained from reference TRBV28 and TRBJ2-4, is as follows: DVKVTQSSRYLVKRTGEKVFLECVQDMDHENMFWYRQDPGLGLRLIYFSYDVKMKEKGDIPEGYSVSREKKERFSLILESASTNQTSMYLCASSLWTGGLKNIQYFGAGTRLSVL.

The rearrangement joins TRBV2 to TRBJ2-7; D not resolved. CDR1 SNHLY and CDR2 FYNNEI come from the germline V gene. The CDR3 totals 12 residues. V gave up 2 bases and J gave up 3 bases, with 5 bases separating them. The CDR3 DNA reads TGTGCCAGCAGTGAACTATTCTACGAGCAGTACTTC. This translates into CASSELFYEQYF.

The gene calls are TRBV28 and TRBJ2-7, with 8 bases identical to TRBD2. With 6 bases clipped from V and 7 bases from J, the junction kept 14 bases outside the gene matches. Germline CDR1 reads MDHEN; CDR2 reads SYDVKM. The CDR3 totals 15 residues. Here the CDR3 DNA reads TGTGCCAGCAGAGGGTCGGGGGGGATGACTGGGGAGCAGTACTTC. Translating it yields CASRGSGGMTGEQYF.

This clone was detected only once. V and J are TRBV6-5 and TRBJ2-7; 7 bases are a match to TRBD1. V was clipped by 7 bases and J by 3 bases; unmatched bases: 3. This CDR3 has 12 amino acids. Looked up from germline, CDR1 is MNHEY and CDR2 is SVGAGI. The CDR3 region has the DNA TGTGCCAGCATGGGACAGAGCTACGAGCAGTACTTC. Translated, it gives CASMGQSYEQYF.

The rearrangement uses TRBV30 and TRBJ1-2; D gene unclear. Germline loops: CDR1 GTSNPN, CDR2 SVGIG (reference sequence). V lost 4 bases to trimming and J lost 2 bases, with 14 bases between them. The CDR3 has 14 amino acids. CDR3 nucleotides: TGTGCCTGGAATCGGGAACTGATCAACTATGGCTACACCTTC. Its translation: CAWNRELINYGYTF.

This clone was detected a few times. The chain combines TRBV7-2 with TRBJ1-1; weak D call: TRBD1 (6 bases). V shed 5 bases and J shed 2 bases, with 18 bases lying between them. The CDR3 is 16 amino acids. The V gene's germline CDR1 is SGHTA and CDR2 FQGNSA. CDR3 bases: TGTGCCAGCAGCCGCGGGGGGCGCGGGGGTAACACTGAAGCTTTCTTT. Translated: CASSRGGRGGNTEAFF.

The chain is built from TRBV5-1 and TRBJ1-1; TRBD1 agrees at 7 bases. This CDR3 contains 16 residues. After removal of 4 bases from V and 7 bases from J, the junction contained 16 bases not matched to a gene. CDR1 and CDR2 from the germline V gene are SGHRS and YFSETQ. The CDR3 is CASSPGGAGGGSEAFF. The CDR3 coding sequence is TGCGCCAGCAGCCCCGGGGGGGCAGGGGGAGGGAGTGAAGCTTTCTTT.

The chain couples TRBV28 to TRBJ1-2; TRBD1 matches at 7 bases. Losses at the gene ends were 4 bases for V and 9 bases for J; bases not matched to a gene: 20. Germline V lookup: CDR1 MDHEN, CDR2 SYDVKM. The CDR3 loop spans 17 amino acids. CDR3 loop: CASSSLGGGTGGERYTF. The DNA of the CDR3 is TGTGCCAGCAGTTCCCTAGGGGGCGGGACGGGTGGAGAGCGCTACACCTTC.

The DNA of the CDR3 is TGTGCCAGCAGTTTAGGCGGGCCGTCTACCTACGAGCAGTACTTC. It translates to CASSLGGPSTYEQYF. The V gene is TRBV28, the J gene TRBJ2-7, with D possibly being TRBD2 (5 bases). CDR1 and CDR2 (germline): MDHEN, SYDVKM. V was cut by 2 bases and J by 2 bases, with 13 bases left in between. This CDR3 is built from 15 residues.